Listed here are 20 T cell receptor beta chains from one sample, sequenced in a study of PD-L1 blockade in urothelial cancer. Clones were sequenced by immunoSEQ multiplex PCR, and TCRdb holds only the in-frame ones, with some missing. The sample includes approximately 65,000 clones, 85% to 90% of them seen just once. Sequenced here: PBMCs, sampled around atezolizumab (anti-PD-L1) treatment. All receptors derive from a man between 60 and 70 years old with urothelial cancer.

This clone came up once. The chain couples TRBV4-2 to TRBJ2-5; 11 nucleotides match TRBD2. From germline, CDR1 is LGHNA and CDR2 YNFKEQ. Trimming at V came to 5 bases and at J to 4 bases, leaving 3 bases not matched to a gene. This CDR3 region has 14 residues. This CDR3 is CASSLAGGGETQYF. The CDR3 DNA is TGTGCCAGCAGCTTAGCGGGGGGGGGAGAGACCCAGTACTTC.

This CDR3 is CAISEGVVGISEQFF. Here the CDR3 DNA reads TGTGCCATCAGTGAAGGGGTAGTGGGGATTAGCGAGCAGTTCTTC. This sequence joins TRBV10-3 and TRBJ2-1; possibly TRBD1 for D (5 bases). Germline V gives CDR1 ENHRY, CDR2 SYGVKD. The V and J ends lost 3 bases and 10 bases respectively, with 19 bases between them. The CDR3 consists of 15 residues.

V gene TRBV21-1 combines with J gene TRBJ2-2; the DNA was not used to check the table's D call, TRBD2. TRBV21-1 is listed as a pseudogene. CDR3 length: 17 amino acids. CDR3 in amino acids: CASSKEVPGLNTRELFF. The CDR3 DNA follows: TGTGCCAGCAGCAAAGAAGTTCCGGGACTGAACACCAGGGAGCTGTTTTTT.

The chain joins TRBV5-1 to TRBJ2-2, with 10 bases that match TRBD2. The CDR3 extends over 17 amino acids. V lost 2 bases and J lost 1; bases outside the gene matches: 5. Germline lookup yields CDR1 SGHRS and CDR2 YFSETQ. The CDR3 spells CASSLSGRAGNTGELFF. The DNA for the CDR3 is TGCGCCAGCAGCTTAAGCGGGAGGGCGGGGAACACCGGGGAGCTGTTTTTT.

The V call is TRBV28, the J call TRBJ2-3; D ambiguous. V was pared by 6 bases and J by 1 base, with 11 bases between. This CDR3 is built from 14 residues. Germline V gene data show CDR1 as MDHEN and CDR2 as SYDVKM. The CDR3 is CASRPNRGTDTQYF. CDR3 in DNA: TGTGCCAGCAGGCCTAACCGGGGCACAGATACGCAGTATTTT.

V is TRBV4-1 and J is TRBJ1-4; D is undetermined. The germline V gene encodes CDR1 MGHRA and CDR2 YSYEKL. This CDR3 spans 18 amino acids. V was cut by 1 base and J by 5 bases, with 20 bases left in between. The DNA of the CDR3 is TGCGCCAGCAGCCAAGGTGTCAGAGCTACTACGTACAATGAAAAACTGTTTTTT. This translates into CASSQGVRATTYNEKLFF.

This clone was counted only a few times. V and J are TRBV5-1 and TRBJ1-1; the D gene is possibly TRBD1 (6 bases). The CDR3 runs 16 residues. With 5 bases removed from V and 0 bases from J, the gap between germline ends came to 17 bases. Germline CDR1 is SGHRS and CDR2 is YFSETQ. CDR3 nucleotides: TGCGCCAGCAGGGGGAACGCGGGGGCCATGAACACTGAAGCTTTCTTT. Protein product: CASRGNAGAMNTEAFF.

This chain connects TRBV4-1 to TRBJ1-1; 7 bases map to TRBD1. The CDR3 spans 16 residues. With 0 bases clipped from V and 4 bases from J, the junction kept 8 bases outside the gene matches. Per the germline V gene, CDR1 is MGHRA and CDR2 is YSYEKL. CDR3 nucleotide sequence: TGCGCCAGCAGCCAAGATTATGGACAGGTGACCACTGAAGCTTTCTTT. Its protein is CASSQDYGQVTTEAFF.

This clone occurred once. The chain links TRBV28 to TRBJ1-1, with D tentatively TRBD1 (6 bases). V gave up 7 bases and J gave up 0 bases, with 9 bases separating them. From germline, CDR1 is MDHEN and CDR2 SYDVKM. The CDR3 contains 13 residues. CDR3 sequence (DNA): TGTGCCAGCAAGGGGGTCATGAACACTGAAGCTTTCTTT. Translating it yields CASKGVMNTEAFF.

The gene calls are TRBV7-2 and TRBJ2-2, with 10 nucleotides matching TRBD2. V dropped 3 bases and J dropped 8; count of bases not matched to a gene: 9. This CDR3 contains 16 residues. CDR1 is SGHTA and CDR2 is FQGNSA in the germline V gene. The CDR3 reads CASSFERGGGLGELFF. For the CDR3, the DNA is TGTGCCAGCAGCTTCGAGCGGGGGGGCGGTCTTGGGGAGCTGTTTTTT.

The chain employs TRBV7-9 and TRBJ2-7; a weak D match, TRBD1 (5 bases). Germline loops: CDR1 SEHNR, CDR2 FQNEAQ (reference sequence). The CDR3 loop spans 14 amino acids. Trimming left V 1 base short and J 4 bases short, with 11 bases between. The CDR3: CASSLGTPDYEQYF. The CDR3 region has the DNA TGTGCCAGCAGCTTAGGGACACCCGATTACGAGCAGTACTTC.

CDR3 sequence: CASSQDVLHEQYF. The DNA of the CDR3 is TGCGCCAGCAGCCAAGACGTCCTCCACGAGCAGTACTTC. The rearrangement joins TRBV4-3 to TRBJ2-7, with D unclear. The CDR3 sequence is 13 residues long. Looked up from germline, CDR1 is LGHNA and CDR2 is YSLEER. The ends were cut back, 0 bases at V and 5 bases at J, with 8 bases in the middle.

This clone was seen a few times. This rearrangement joins TRBV5-6 to TRBJ1-5; D uncertain. CDR1 SGHDT and CDR2 YYEEEE come from the germline V gene. V lost 0 bases and J 0 bases, leaving 4 bases between the germline ends. The CDR3 has 14 residues. The CDR3 DNA sequence: TGTGCCAGCAGCTTGGCCAGTAGCAATCAGCCCCAGCATTTT. This codes for CASSLASSNQPQHF.

This clone showed up just a few times. V gene TRBV28 combines with J gene TRBJ2-1; 7 positions match TRBD1. The junction had 5 bases not matched to a gene; V was cut back by 3 bases and J by 9 bases. This CDR3 is 13 amino acids long. The germline CDR1 and CDR2 sequences are MDHEN and SYDVKM. The DNA for the CDR3 is TGTGCCAGCAGTTTTGAGGGGGCCGGTGAGCAGTTCTTC. Translated, it gives CASSFEGAGEQFF.

The chain employs TRBV7-9 and TRBJ2-7; no clear D gene. The V gene's germline CDR1 is SEHNR and CDR2 FQNEAQ (reference sequence). Trimming left V 5 bases short and J 5 bases short, with 10 bases between. This CDR3 spans 12 amino acids. CDR3 protein: CASSPVPHEQYF. CDR3 nucleotide sequence: TGTGCCAGCAGCCCCGTCCCTCACGAGCAGTACTTC. The variable domain in full, with the rest retrieved from reference TRBV7-9 and TRBJ2-7, is DTGVSQNPRHKITKRGQNVTFRCDPISEHNRLYWYRQTLGQGPEFLTYFQNEAQLEKSRLLSDRFSAERPKGSFSTLEIQRTEQGDSAMYLCASSPVPHEQYFGPGTRLTVT.

The genes are TRBV5-4 and TRBJ2-1; no reliable D call. This CDR3 is 12 amino acids long. Germline V lookup: CDR1 SGHNT, CDR2 YYREEE (reference sequence). V was pared by 1 base and J by 7 bases, with 6 bases between. The CDR3 reads CASSLNTNEQFF. DNA for the CDR3: TGTGCCAGCAGCTTGAACACGAATGAGCAGTTCTTC.

This chain joins TRBV9 and TRBJ1-2; D uncertain. The germline V and J ends were trimmed by 0 bases and 6 bases, with 12 bases remaining between them. The CDR3 has 14 residues. Germline CDR1 SGDLS, CDR2 YYNGEE. Here the CDR3 reads CASSVDGASDGYTF. The CDR3 nucleotides are TGTGCCAGCAGCGTAGACGGTGCTAGTGATGGCTACACCTTC.

This clone was picked up one time. The J gene is TRBJ2-3, the V gene TRBV9, with no clear D. Germline V lookup: CDR1 SGDLS, CDR2 YYNGEE. The V and J ends lost 10 bases and 8 bases respectively, with 8 bases between them. The CDR3 contains 9 residues. CDR3 amino acids: CAGRFTQYF. The CDR3 bases are TGTGCCGGGCGCTTTACGCAGTATTTT.

V usage is TRBV29-1 and J usage is TRBJ2-7, with 9 bases aligning to TRBD1. The J segment lost 0 bases and the V segment lost 5 bases, leaving 8 bases of the junction unmatched. The CDR3 totals 15 residues. Per germline, CDR1 SQVTM and CDR2 ANQGSEA. In DNA form, the CDR3 reads TGCAGCGTTAGGGGGACAGGGAGGAGCTCCTACGAGCAGTACTTC. This encodes CSVRGTGRSSYEQYF.

The chain carries TRBV7-6 and TRBJ2-1, with TRBD1 matching 7 bases. V dropped 6 bases and J dropped 2; count of bases not matched to a gene: 4. The CDR3 sequence is 14 residues long. The germline V gene encodes CDR1 SGHVS and CDR2 FNYEAQ. The CDR3 is CASSLQGAYNEQFF. DNA for the CDR3: TGTGCCAGCAGTCTTCAGGGGGCCTACAATGAGCAGTTCTTC.